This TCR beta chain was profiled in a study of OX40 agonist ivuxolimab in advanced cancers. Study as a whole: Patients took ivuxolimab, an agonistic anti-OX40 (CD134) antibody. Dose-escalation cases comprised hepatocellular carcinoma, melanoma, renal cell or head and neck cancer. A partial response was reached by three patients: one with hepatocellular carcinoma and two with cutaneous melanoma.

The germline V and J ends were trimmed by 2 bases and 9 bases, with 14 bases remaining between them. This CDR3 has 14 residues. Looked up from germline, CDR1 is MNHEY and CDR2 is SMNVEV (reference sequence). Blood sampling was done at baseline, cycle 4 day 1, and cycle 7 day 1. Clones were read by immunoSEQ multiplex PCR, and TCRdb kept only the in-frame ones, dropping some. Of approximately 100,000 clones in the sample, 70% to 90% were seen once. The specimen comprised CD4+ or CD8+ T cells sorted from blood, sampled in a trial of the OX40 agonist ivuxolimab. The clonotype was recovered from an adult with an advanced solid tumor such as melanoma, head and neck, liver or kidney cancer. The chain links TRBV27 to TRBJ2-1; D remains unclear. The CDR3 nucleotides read TGTGCCAGCAGTTTAGCCCCTCAAGGCAGTGAGCAGTTCTTC. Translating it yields CASSLAPQGSEQFF.